One sample yielded the 17 T cell receptor beta chains listed below, sequenced in a study of technical replicates of blood from a handful of donors. Measured with immunoSEQ multiplex PCR; TCRdb has only the in-frame clones, and not every one. Of more than 80,000 clones listed, about 94% were seen once; the top ten hold 0.23%. Sequencing was performed on T cells isolated from PBMCs. The receptor source for this set is a human donor in good health.

The chain uses TRBV5-4 and TRBJ2-3; 10 bases are shared with TRBD2. CDR3 length equals 16 residues. Trimming took 4 bases from V and 2 from J; bases not matched to a gene: 7. Germline V gene sequence: CDR1 SGHNT, CDR2 YYREEE (reference sequence). The CDR3 loop is CASSLVAGGLTDTQYF. In nucleotides, the CDR3 is TGTGCCAGCAGCCTCGTAGCGGGGGGTCTCACAGATACGCAGTATTTT.

The chain's CDR3 is CAWSVYTTNEKLFF. The DNA for the CDR3 is TGTGCCTGGAGTGTATACACAACTAATGAAAAACTGTTTTTT. The genes are TRBV30 and TRBJ1-4; no clear D. The CDR3 is made up of 14 amino acids. Between the trimmed V and J ends, which lost 0 bases and 0 bases, there was a span of 5 bases. CDR1 is GTSNPN, CDR2 SVGIG, per germline (reference sequence).

This rearrangement joins TRBV14 to TRBJ1-6; tentatively, D is TRBD1 (5 bases). V lost 0 bases, J lost 6 bases, and 9 bases lay in between. CDR3 length equals 15 residues. Germline V gene data show CDR1 as SGHDN and CDR2 as FVKESK. The chain's CDR3 is CASSQDLRGNSPLHF. CDR3 nucleotide sequence: TGTGCCAGCAGCCAAGATCTAAGGGGTAATTCACCCCTCCACTTT.

The V call is TRBV28, the J call TRBJ2-2; 8 nucleotides agree with TRBD1. With V trimmed by 5 bases and J by 1 base, 3 bases remained unmatched. This CDR3 has 15 residues. Germline CDR1 is MDHEN and CDR2 is SYDVKM. CDR3 region: CASSTGTGNTGELFF. DNA of the CDR3: TGTGCCAGCAGTACCGGGACAGGGAACACCGGGGAGCTGTTTTTT.

V gene TRBV7-8 combines with J gene TRBJ2-1; tentatively, D is TRBD1 (6 bases). V was cut by 8 bases and J by 3 bases, with 17 bases left in between. Germline assignment: CDR1 SGHVS and CDR2 FQNEAQ. This CDR3 is built from 15 residues. The CDR3 here is CASLLNRVFYNEQFF. The CDR3 DNA sequence: TGTGCCAGCCTCCTTAACAGGGTATTCTACAATGAGCAGTTCTTC. The full variable domain, rest sourced from reference TRBV7-8 and TRBJ2-1, is GAGVSQSPRYKVAKRGQDVALRCDPISGHVSLFWYQQALGQGPEFLTYFQNEAQLDKSGLPSDRFFAERPEGSVSTLKIQRTQQEDSAVYLCASLLNRVFYNEQFFGPGTRLTVL.

This rearrangement joins TRBV4-1 to TRBJ2-1; D is undetermined. Germline V gene data show CDR1 as MGHRA and CDR2 as YSYEKL. This CDR3 spans 15 amino acids. V lost 2 bases and J lost 1, with 9 bases in between. The CDR3 DNA sequence: TGCGCCAGCAGCCAACTAGAGAAATCCTACAATGAGCAGTTCTTC. The encoded protein is CASSQLEKSYNEQFF.

The gene calls are TRBV18 and TRBJ2-7; 9 bases align to TRBD1. The germline V gene has CDR1 KGHSH and CDR2 LQKENI. V lost 3 bases to trimming and J lost 1 base; unmatched junction nucleotides: 7. This CDR3 contains 16 residues. This chain's CDR3 is CASSPNRGRLSYEQYF. As DNA, the CDR3 is TGTGCCAGCTCACCGAACAGGGGGCGTTTGTCCTACGAGCAGTACTTC.

The genes are TRBV2 and TRBJ2-5, with D possibly matching TRBD2 (6 bases). Trimming removed 8 bases at V and 5 bases at J, with 15 bases between. The germline CDR1 and CDR2 sequences are SNHLY and FYNNEI. This CDR3 has 13 residues. The CDR3 loop is CASVAGLMETQYF. In DNA, the CDR3 is TGTGCCAGCGTGGCGGGATTGATGGAGACCCAGTACTTC. Together with reference TRBV2 and TRBJ2-5, the CDR3 gives the full variable domain: EPEVTQTPSHQVTQMGQEVILRCVPISNHLYFYWYRQILGQKVEFLVSFYNNEISEKSEIFDDQFSVERPDGSNFTLKIRSTKLEDSAMYFCASVAGLMETQYFGPGTRLLVL.

V is TRBV28 and J is TRBJ2-7; 10 bases agree with TRBD2. V was pared by 2 bases and J by 2 bases, with 6 bases of the junction left unmatched. This CDR3 has 16 residues. The germline gives CDR1 MDHEN, CDR2 SYDVKM. The CDR3 protein is CASSLRASGSTYEQYF. The CDR3 DNA is TGTGCCAGCAGTTTAAGGGCTAGCGGGAGCACCTACGAGCAGTACTTC.

The chain has TRBV28 and TRBJ2-5; TRBD1 might be the D (5 bases). V lost 5 bases to trimming and J lost 5 bases, with 15 bases between them. The CDR3 totals 14 residues. Germline V lookup: CDR1 MDHEN, CDR2 SYDVKM. The CDR3 region has the DNA TGTGCCAGCAGTGTCTTAGGGGAATTCGAGACCCAGTACTTC. Its protein is CASSVLGEFETQYF.

V is TRBV9 and J is TRBJ2-7; possibly TRBD1 for D (6 bases). V lost 1 base and J 0 bases, leaving 8 bases between the germline ends. The CDR3 sequence is 14 residues long. Germline CDR1 SGDLS, CDR2 YYNGEE. The CDR3 region is CASSVLDSSYEQYF. CDR3 nucleotide sequence: TGTGCCAGCAGCGTACTGGACAGCTCCTACGAGCAGTACTTC.

The V gene is TRBV7-9, the J gene TRBJ1-5; 7 bases are a match to TRBD1. With 5 bases clipped from V and 4 bases from J, the junction kept 5 bases outside the gene matches. Germline values: CDR1 SEHNR, CDR2 FQNEAQ (reference sequence). The CDR3 consists of 14 residues. Here the CDR3 DNA reads TGTGCCAGCAGCCCACAGGGGCGGAATCAGCCCCAGCATTTT. Protein sequence: CASSPQGRNQPQHF.

The rearrangement links TRBV12-5 to TRBJ1-2; maybe TRBD1 (6 bases). CDR3 length: 16 residues. V was clipped by 0 bases and J by 4 bases, with 15 bases between them. CDR1 and CDR2 from the germline V gene are LGHNT and FRNRAP. This CDR3 reads CASGLVLSNRAYGYTF. The CDR3 coding sequence is TGTGCTAGTGGTTTGGTACTGTCTAACAGGGCCTATGGCTACACCTTC. Drawing the rest from reference TRBV12-5 and TRBJ1-2, the complete variable domain is DARVTQTPRHKVTEMGQEVTMRCQPILGHNTVFWYRQTMMQGLELLAYFRNRAPLDDSGMPKDRFSAEMPDATLATLKIQPSEPRDSAVYFCASGLVLSNRAYGYTFGSGTRLTVV.

V is TRBV7-8 and J is TRBJ2-7, with TRBD1 matching over 7 bases. Germline CDR1 is SGHVS and CDR2 is FQNEAQ. The CDR3 is 13 amino acids. The V segment lost 4 bases and the J segment 1 base; nucleotides outside the gene matches: 1. The CDR3 spells CASSWGQSYEQYF. The CDR3 DNA follows: TGTGCCAGCAGCTGGGGACAGTCCTACGAGCAGTACTTC.

The chain joins TRBV29-1 to TRBJ2-7; 9 bases match TRBD1. CDR1 and CDR2 from the germline V gene are SQVTM and ANQGSEA. Trimming cost V 2 bases and J 4 bases; bases outside gene matches: 6. This CDR3 contains 14 residues. The CDR3 nucleotides are TGCAGCGTTGAATCCGGGACAGGGTGGTACGAGCAGTACTTC. Protein sequence: CSVESGTGWYEQYF.

The gene calls are TRBV6-6 and TRBJ1-2; tentative D call: TRBD1 (6 bases). Germline CDR1 is MNHNY and CDR2 is SVGAGI (reference sequence). The CDR3 has 13 amino acids. The V end was cut by 7 bases, the J end by 6 bases, with 15 bases between. CDR3 sequence (DNA): TGTGCCAGCAAAAAACAGGGATTGCATGGCTACACCTTC. Translated: CASKKQGLHGYTF.

The chain joins TRBV12-5 to TRBJ2-3, with 7 nucleotides matching TRBD1. The CDR3 is 13 residues long. Germline assignment: CDR1 LGHNT and CDR2 FRNRAP. Trimming removed 6 bases from V and 1 base from J; junction bases left unmatched: 1. For the CDR3, the DNA is TGTGCTAGTGGCGGGACAGGCACAGATACGCAGTATTTT. It yields the protein CASGGTGTDTQYF.